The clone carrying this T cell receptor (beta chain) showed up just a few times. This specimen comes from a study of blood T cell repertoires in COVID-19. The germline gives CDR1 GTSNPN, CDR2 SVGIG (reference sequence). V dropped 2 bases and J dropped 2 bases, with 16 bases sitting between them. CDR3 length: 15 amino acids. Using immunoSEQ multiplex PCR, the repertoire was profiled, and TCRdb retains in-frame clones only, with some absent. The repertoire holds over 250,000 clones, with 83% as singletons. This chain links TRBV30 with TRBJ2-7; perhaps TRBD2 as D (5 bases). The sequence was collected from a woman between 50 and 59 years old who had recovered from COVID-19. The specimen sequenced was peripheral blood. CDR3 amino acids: CAWSPAGKGTYEQYF. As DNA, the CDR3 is TGTGCCTGGAGTCCGGCCGGGAAGGGCACCTACGAGCAGTACTTC.